Following are 10 T cell receptor beta chains from one sample sequenced in a study of blood T cell repertoires in COVID-19. Here immunoSEQ multiplex PCR was the method, and the copy in TCRdb shows in-frame clones only, minus some. The data hold roughly 200,000 clones, with roughly 76% observed a single time. The sequenced material came from peripheral blood. Every receptor here comes from a woman in her forties with COVID-19, enrolled during active disease.

The CDR3 DNA reads TGTGCCAGCAGCAAAGAGCACCGAGAGGCGGGTCGGTACGAGCAGTACGTC. It codes for CASSKEHREAGRYEQYV. The chain couples TRBV21-1 to TRBJ2-7; the DNA was not used to check the table's D call, TRBD2. TRBV21-1 is assigned pseudogene status. This CDR3 is 17 amino acids long.

V and J are TRBV5-5 and TRBJ2-5; no firm D call. V lost 0 bases and J lost 1, with 10 bases in between. The germline gives CDR1 SGHKS, CDR2 YYEKEE (reference sequence). CDR3 length: 15 residues. DNA for the CDR3: TGTGCCAGCAGCTTGGGAGCGAGAAGCCAAGAGACCCAGTACTTC. The encoded protein is CASSLGARSQETQYF.

This chain's CDR3 is CASSVFQNTEAFF. The CDR3 coding sequence is TGTGCCAGTAGTGTTTTCCAGAACACTGAAGCTTTCTTT. The chain combines TRBV19 with TRBJ1-1; D remains unclear. Trimming removed 5 bases at V and 1 base at J, with 8 bases between. Germline loops: CDR1 LNHDA, CDR2 SQIVND (reference sequence). The CDR3 runs 13 residues.

The chain has TRBV30 and TRBJ1-6, with 7 bases fitting TRBD1. Germline CDR1 and CDR2: GTSNPN and SVGIG (reference sequence). Unmatched junction bases numbered 3, after V lost 1 base and J lost 9 bases. CDR3 length: 13 amino acids. The CDR3 here is CAWSGQGGSPLHF. CDR3 nucleotide sequence: TGTGCCTGGAGTGGACAGGGAGGTTCACCCCTCCACTTT.

The chain carries TRBV20-1 and TRBJ2-4, with no clear D. V lost 3 bases to trimming and J lost 0 bases, with 6 bases between them. The CDR3 is 13 residues long. CDR1 and CDR2 from the germline V gene are DFQATT and SNEGSKA (reference sequence). CDR3 in DNA: TGCAGTGCTAGTTTAGTAGCCAAAAACATTCAGTACTTC. Its translation is CSASLVAKNIQYF.

The J gene is TRBJ2-1, the V gene TRBV7-2; D may be TRBD1 (6 bases). Per the germline V gene, CDR1 is SGHTA and CDR2 is FQGNSA. CDR3 length equals 17 residues. V shed 2 bases and J shed 7 bases, with 21 bases lying between them. CDR3 amino acids: CASSLSSRVGTWNEQFF. Here the CDR3 DNA reads TGTGCCAGCAGCTTATCCTCCCGGGTCGGGACATGGAATGAGCAGTTCTTC. Full variable domain (rest looked up from reference TRBV7-2 and TRBJ2-1): GAGVSQSPSNKVTEKGKDVELRCDPISGHTALYWYRQSLGQGLEFLIYFQGNSAPDKSGLPSDRFSAERTGGSVSTLTIQRTQQEDSAVYLCASSLSSRVGTWNEQFFGPGTRLTVL.

This rearrangement joins TRBV18 to TRBJ2-5; tentatively, D is TRBD1 (6 bases). Trimming removed 5 bases from V and 7 bases from J, with 17 bases in between. Germline V lookup: CDR1 KGHSH, CDR2 LQKENI. This CDR3 has 14 residues. The DNA of the CDR3 is TGTGCCAGCTCATCTACGAACAGGGACGGGACCCAGTACTTC. Its protein product is CASSSTNRDGTQYF.

The chain has TRBV7-9 and TRBJ2-7, with 11 bases aligning to TRBD1. The CDR3 runs to 15 residues. Trimming cost V 4 bases and J 3 bases; bases outside gene matches: 5. Germline V gene data show CDR1 as SEHNR and CDR2 as FQNEAQ (reference sequence). The CDR3 DNA reads TGTGCCAGCAGCTCCACCGGGACAGGGGGCTACGAGCAGTACTTC. Amino acids: CASSSTGTGGYEQYF.

The chain carries TRBV7-9 and TRBJ2-2; 10 bases match TRBD2. CDR1 and CDR2 from the germline V gene are SEHNR and FQNEAQ (reference sequence). This CDR3 spans 17 amino acids. The V and J ends lost 1 base and 2 bases, in that order; junction bases with no gene match: 4. The CDR3, as DNA: TGTGCCAGCAGCTTAGGGGGACTAGCGATAAACACCGGGGAGCTGTTTTTT. It codes for CASSLGGLAINTGELFF. Variable domain in full (rest from reference TRBV7-9 and TRBJ2-2): DTGVSQNPRHKITKRGQNVTFRCDPISEHNRLYWYRQTLGQGPEFLTYFQNEAQLEKSRLLSDRFSAERPKGSFSTLEIQRTEQGDSAMYLCASSLGGLAINTGELFFGEGSRLTVL.

This chain uses TRBV29-1 with TRBJ2-3; possibly TRBD2 for D (6 bases). There are 15 residues in the CDR3. With 6 bases removed from V and 6 bases from J, the gap between germline ends came to 22 bases. Germline V gene sequence: CDR1 SQVTM, CDR2 ANQGSEA. The DNA of the CDR3 is TGCAGCGTCGCCGACGGAGGGGCGCCGCGGGATACGCAGTATTTT. As protein: CSVADGGAPRDTQYF.